The next 9 T cell receptor beta chains were all read from a single sample in a study of blood T cell repertoires in COVID-19. Only in-frame clones appear in the TCRdb table, and some are missing; sequencing was by immunoSEQ multiplex PCR. The sample consists of 330,000 or so clones, 92% of them appearing once. The material sequenced was PBMCs or T cells enriched from blood (not recorded which). These receptors were obtained from a woman in her 30s who had recovered from COVID-19.

This chain joins TRBV30 and TRBJ2-7; D ambiguous. Per germline, CDR1 GTSNPN and CDR2 SVGIG (reference sequence). Trimming pared 7 bases from V and 5 bases from J, leaving 12 bases between. The CDR3 contains 11 residues. In nucleotides, the CDR3 is TGTGCCTTAAGTGGTTCGGACGAGCAGTACTTC. This translates into CALSGSDEQYF.

In its sample, this clone was seen once. This chain uses TRBV30 with TRBJ2-2; 9 nucleotides match TRBD1. The germline V gene has CDR1 GTSNPN and CDR2 SVGIG (reference sequence). There are 13 residues in the CDR3. V lost 5 bases, J lost 5 bases, and 3 bases stayed unmatched. This CDR3 is CAWSGTGTGELFF. In DNA form, the CDR3 reads TGTGCCTGGTCAGGGACAGGGACCGGGGAGCTGTTTTTT.

The V gene is TRBV18, the J gene TRBJ1-5; a weak D match, TRBD1 (6 bases). V lost 3 bases to trimming and J lost 7 bases, with 13 bases between them. The CDR3 is made up of 14 amino acids. Germline-derived CDR1 and CDR2 are KGHSH and LQKENI. Here the CDR3 reads CASSPQQGTQPQHF. CDR3 DNA sequence: TGTGCCAGCTCACCGCAACAGGGAACGCAGCCCCAGCATTTT. Looking up the rest from reference TRBV18 and TRBJ1-5 gives the full variable domain: NAGVMQNPRHLVRRRGQEARLRCSPMKGHSHVYWYRQLPEEGLKFMVYLQKENIIDESGMPKERFSAEFPKEGPSILRIQQVVRGDSAAYFCASSPQQGTQPQHFGDGTRLSIL.

The chain is built from TRBV11-3 and TRBJ1-1, with D unresolved. The CDR3 spans 14 residues. Germline-derived CDR1 and CDR2 are SGHNT and YENEEA. Trimming pared 3 bases from V and 0 bases from J, leaving 8 bases between. In DNA, the CDR3 is TGTGCCAGCAGCTTTATGAACATGAACACTGAAGCTTTCTTT. It translates to CASSFMNMNTEAFF.

This chain connects TRBV27 to TRBJ2-1; D is perhaps TRBD1 (7 bases). Between the trimmed V and J ends, which lost 2 bases and 2 bases, there was a span of 10 bases. This CDR3 contains 15 residues. Germline loops: CDR1 MNHEY, CDR2 SMNVEV (reference sequence). CDR3 in DNA: TGTGCCAGCAGTTTAGGAGGGGGCCCCTACAATGAGCAGTTCTTC. Translating gives CASSLGGGPYNEQFF.

The chain combines TRBV18 with TRBJ2-5; D is possibly TRBD1 (6 bases). Trimming removed 6 bases at V and 5 bases at J, with 13 bases between. CDR1 KGHSH and CDR2 LQKENI come from the germline V gene. CDR3 length: 13 residues. CDR3 amino acids: CASSTSGAETQYF. The DNA of the CDR3 is TGTGCCAGCTCCACCTCAGGGGCCGAGACCCAGTACTTC.

This sequence joins TRBV28 and TRBJ2-3; 7 nucleotides agree with TRBD1. The ends lost 5 bases at V and 1 base at J; junction bases unmatched: 6. The CDR3 runs 15 residues. Germline CDR1 reads MDHEN; CDR2 reads SYDVKM. The DNA of the CDR3 is TGTGCCAGCAGTCGGCGGACAGGCCGCACAGATACGCAGTATTTT. Its translation: CASSRRTGRTDTQYF.

The chain recombines TRBV28 with TRBJ1-1; 7 bases are shared with TRBD1. In germline, CDR1 is MDHEN, CDR2 SYDVKM. After removal of 5 bases from V and 11 bases from J, the junction contained 11 bases not matched to a gene. This CDR3 is built from 13 residues. The CDR3 loop reads CASSSRGNRGAFF. In DNA, the CDR3 is TGTGCCAGCAGTAGCAGGGGGAACCGGGGCGCTTTCTTT.

J is TRBJ2-1 and V is TRBV7-2; D is perhaps TRBD1 (5 bases). The germline CDR1 and CDR2 sequences are SGHTA and FQGNSA. The V and J ends lost 0 bases and 12 bases respectively, with 21 bases between them. The CDR3 runs 16 residues. CDR3 coding DNA: TGTGCCAGCAGCTTAGCTCAGACCACAGGAAAAAGTAGGCAGTTCTTC. This gives the protein CASSLAQTTGKSRQFF. Filled out from reference TRBV7-2 and TRBJ2-1, the complete variable domain reads GAGVSQSPSNKVTEKGKDVELRCDPISGHTALYWYRQSLGQGLEFLIYFQGNSAPDKSGLPSDRFSAERTGGSVSTLTIQRTQQEDSAVYLCASSLAQTTGKSRQFFGPGTRLTVL.